Below, one T cell receptor beta chain is given with its context. The V gene's germline CDR1 is SGHVS and CDR2 FQNEAQ. V dropped 2 bases and J dropped 5 bases, with 12 bases sitting between them. The CDR3 extends over 14 amino acids. The data are from a study of control samples from healthy donors and cancer patients. Profiled with immunoSEQ multiplex PCR; TCRdb holds only in-frame clones, not every one. This sample has under 450,000 clones, with 75% to 95% found just once. The sequenced sample was PBMCs. This chain links TRBV7-8 with TRBJ1-1, with a weak D call TRBD1 (6 bases). The sequence was obtained from a man between 35 and 55 years old with head and neck cancer. CDR3 in amino acids: CASSLQGRGTEAFF. The CDR3 nucleotides read TGTGCCAGCAGCTTACAGGGGAGAGGGACTGAAGCTTTCTTT.